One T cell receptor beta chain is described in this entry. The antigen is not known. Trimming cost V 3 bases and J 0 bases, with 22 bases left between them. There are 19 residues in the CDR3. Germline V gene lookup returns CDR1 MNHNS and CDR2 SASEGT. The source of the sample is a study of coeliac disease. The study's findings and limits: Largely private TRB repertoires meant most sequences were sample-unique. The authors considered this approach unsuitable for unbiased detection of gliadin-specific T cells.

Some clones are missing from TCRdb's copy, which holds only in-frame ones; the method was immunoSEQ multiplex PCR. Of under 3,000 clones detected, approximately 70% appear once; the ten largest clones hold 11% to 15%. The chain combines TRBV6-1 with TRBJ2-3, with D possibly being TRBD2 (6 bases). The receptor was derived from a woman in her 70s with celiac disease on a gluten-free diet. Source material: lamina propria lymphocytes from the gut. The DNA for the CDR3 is TGTGCCAGCAGTGATGACTTTGAGGGTAGCGGCTCTAGCACAGATACGCAGTATTTT. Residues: CASSDDFEGSGSSTDTQYF.